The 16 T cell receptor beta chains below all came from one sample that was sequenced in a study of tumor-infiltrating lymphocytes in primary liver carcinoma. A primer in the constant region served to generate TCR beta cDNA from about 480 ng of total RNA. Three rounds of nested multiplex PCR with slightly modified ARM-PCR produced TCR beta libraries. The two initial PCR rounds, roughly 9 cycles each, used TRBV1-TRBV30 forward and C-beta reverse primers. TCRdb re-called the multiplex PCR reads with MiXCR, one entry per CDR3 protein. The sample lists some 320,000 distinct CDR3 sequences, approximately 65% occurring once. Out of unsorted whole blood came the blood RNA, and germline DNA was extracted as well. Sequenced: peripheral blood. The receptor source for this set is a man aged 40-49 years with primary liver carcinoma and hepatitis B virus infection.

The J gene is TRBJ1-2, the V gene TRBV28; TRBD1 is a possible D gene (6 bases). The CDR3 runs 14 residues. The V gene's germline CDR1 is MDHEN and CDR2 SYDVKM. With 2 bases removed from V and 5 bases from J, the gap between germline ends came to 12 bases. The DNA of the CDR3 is TGTGCCAGCAGTTTAGGCGGACAGTCTTATGGCTACACCTTC. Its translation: CASSLGGQSYGYTF.

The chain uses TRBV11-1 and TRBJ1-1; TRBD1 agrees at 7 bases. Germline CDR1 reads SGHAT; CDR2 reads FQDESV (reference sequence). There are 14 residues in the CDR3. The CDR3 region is CVRRSQGGNTEAFF. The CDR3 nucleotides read TGTGTCAGGAGATCCCAGGGGGGGAACACTGAAGCTTTCTTT.

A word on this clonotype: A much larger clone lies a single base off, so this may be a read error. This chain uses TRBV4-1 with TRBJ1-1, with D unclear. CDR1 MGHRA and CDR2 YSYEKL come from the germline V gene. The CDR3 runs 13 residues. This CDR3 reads CASSQEGWTEVFF. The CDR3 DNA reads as TGCGCCAGCAGCCAAGAGGGTTGGACTGAAGTTTTCTTT.

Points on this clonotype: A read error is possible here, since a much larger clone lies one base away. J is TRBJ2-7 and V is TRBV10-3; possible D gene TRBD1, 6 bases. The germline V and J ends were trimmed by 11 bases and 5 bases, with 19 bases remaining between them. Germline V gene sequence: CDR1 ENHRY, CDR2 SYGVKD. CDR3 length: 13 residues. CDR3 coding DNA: TGTGCCCTAGCACAGGGCGCACTCCACGAGCAGTACTTC. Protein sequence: CALAQGALHEQYF.

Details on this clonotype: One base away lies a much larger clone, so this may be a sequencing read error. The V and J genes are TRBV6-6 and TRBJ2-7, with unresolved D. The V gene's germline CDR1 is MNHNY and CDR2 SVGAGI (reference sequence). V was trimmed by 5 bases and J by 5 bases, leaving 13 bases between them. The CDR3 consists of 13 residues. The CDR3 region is CASSPTWVHEQYF. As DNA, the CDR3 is TGTGCCAGCAGTCCCACATGGGTCCACGAGCAGTACTTC.

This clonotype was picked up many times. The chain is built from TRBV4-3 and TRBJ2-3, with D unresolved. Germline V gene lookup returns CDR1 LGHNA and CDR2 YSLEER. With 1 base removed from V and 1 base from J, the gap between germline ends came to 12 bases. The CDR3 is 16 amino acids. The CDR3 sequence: CASSQGDLRGTDTQYF. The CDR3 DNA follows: TGCGCCAGCAGCCAAGGTGATCTTCGGGGCACAGATACGCAGTATTTT.

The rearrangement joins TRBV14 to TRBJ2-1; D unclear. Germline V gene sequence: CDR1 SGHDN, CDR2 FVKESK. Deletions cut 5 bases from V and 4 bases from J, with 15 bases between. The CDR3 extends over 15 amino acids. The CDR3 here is CASSIGRPDYNEQFF. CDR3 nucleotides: TGTGCCAGCAGCATTGGGCGCCCTGATTACAATGAGCAGTTCTTC.

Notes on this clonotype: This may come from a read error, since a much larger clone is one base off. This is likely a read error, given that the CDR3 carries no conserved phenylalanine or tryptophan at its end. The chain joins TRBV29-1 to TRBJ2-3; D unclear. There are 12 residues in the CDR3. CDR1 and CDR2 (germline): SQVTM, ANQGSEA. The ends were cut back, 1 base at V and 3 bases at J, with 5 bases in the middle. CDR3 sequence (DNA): TGCAGCGTTGAAGTCGGAACAGATACGCAGTATTAT. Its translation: CSVEVGTDTQYY.

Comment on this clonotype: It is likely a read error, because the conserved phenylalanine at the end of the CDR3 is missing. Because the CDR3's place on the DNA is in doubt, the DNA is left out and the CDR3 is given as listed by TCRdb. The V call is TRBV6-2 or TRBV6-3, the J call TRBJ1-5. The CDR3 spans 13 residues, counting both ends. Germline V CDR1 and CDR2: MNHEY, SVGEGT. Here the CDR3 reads CASSLVRQQPQHS.

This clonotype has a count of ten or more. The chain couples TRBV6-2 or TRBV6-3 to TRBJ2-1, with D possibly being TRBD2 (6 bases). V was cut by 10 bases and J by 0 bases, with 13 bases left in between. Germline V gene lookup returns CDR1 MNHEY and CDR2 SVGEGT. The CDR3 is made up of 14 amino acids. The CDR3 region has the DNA TGTGCCATCCGACGGGACTCCTCCTACAATGAGCAGTTCTTC. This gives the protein CAIRRDSSYNEQFF.

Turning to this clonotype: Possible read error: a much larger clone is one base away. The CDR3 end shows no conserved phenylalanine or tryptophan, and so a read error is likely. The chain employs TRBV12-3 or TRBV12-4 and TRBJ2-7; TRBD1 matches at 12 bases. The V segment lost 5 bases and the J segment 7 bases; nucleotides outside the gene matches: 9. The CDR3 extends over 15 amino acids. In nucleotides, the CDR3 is TGTGCCAGCAGTCCCTCCGGGACAGGGGGCCGAGAGCAGTACCTC. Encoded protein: CASSPSGTGGREQYL.

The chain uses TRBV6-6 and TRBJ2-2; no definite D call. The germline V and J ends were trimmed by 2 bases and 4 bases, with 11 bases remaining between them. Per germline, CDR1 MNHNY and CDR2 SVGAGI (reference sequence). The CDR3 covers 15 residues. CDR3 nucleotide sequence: TGTGCCAGCAGTTACGGACCAGAGTCCACCGGGGAGCTGTTTTTT. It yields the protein CASSYGPESTGELFF.

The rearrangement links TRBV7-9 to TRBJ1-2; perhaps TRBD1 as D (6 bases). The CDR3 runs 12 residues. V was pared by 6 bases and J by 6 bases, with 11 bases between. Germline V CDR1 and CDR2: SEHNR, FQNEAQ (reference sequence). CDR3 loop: CASSFQGNGYTF. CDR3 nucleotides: TGTGCCAGCAGTTTCCAGGGGAATGGCTACACCTTC.

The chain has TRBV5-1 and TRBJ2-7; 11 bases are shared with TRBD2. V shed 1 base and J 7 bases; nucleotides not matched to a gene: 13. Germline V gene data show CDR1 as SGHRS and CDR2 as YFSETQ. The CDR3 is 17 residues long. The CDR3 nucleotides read TGCGCCAGCAGCTTGACTAGCGGGAGAACTATTCCGGGGGAGCAGTACTTC. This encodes CASSLTSGRTIPGEQYF.

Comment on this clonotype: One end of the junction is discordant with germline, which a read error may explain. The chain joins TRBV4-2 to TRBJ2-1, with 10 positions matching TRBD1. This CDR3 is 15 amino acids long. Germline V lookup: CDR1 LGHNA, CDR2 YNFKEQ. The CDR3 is CASSRTGGQSNEQFF. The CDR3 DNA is TGTGCCAGTAGCCGGACAGGGGGGCAGAGCAATGAGCAGTTCTTC.

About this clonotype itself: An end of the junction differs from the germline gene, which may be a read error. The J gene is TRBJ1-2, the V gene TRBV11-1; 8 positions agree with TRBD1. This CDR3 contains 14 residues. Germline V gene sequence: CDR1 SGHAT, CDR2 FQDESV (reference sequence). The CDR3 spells CTSSIGDRFYGYTF. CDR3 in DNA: TGTACCAGCAGCATCGGGGACAGGTTCTATGGCTACACCTTC.